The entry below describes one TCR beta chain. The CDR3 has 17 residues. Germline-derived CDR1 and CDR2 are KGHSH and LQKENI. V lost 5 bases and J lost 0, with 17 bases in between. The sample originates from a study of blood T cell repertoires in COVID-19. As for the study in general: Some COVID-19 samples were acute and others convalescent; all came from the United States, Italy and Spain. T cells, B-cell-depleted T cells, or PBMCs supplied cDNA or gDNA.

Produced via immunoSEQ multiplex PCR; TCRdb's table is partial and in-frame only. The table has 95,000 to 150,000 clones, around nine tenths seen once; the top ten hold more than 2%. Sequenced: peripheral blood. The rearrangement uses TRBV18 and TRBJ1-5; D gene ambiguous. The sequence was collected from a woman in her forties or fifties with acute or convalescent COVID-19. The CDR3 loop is CASSFSNDGSSNQPQHF. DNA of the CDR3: TGTGCCAGCTCATTTTCTAACGACGGGTCTAGCAATCAGCCCCAGCATTTT.